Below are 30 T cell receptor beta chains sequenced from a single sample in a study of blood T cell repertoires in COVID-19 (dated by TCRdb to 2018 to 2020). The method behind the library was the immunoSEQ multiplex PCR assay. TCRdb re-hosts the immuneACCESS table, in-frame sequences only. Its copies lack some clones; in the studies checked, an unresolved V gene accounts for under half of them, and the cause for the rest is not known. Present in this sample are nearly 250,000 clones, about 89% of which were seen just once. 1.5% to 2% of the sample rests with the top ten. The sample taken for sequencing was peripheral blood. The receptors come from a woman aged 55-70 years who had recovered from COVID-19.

CDR3 in amino acids: CASSTGLAGGQGTELFF. For the CDR3, the DNA is TGTGCCAGCAGTACCGGACTAGCGGGGGGGCAAGGCACGGAGCTGTTTTTT. The rearrangement uses TRBV7-9 and TRBJ2-2; 15 bases map to TRBD2. V shed 6 bases and J 10 bases; nucleotides not matched to a gene: 12. Germline lookup yields CDR1 SEHNR and CDR2 FQNEAQ (reference sequence). The CDR3 runs 17 residues.

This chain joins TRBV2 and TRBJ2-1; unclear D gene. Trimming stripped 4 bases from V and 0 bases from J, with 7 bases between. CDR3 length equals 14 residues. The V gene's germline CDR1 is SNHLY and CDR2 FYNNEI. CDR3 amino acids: CASSVQSSYNEQFF. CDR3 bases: TGTGCCAGCAGTGTACAGAGCTCCTACAATGAGCAGTTCTTC.

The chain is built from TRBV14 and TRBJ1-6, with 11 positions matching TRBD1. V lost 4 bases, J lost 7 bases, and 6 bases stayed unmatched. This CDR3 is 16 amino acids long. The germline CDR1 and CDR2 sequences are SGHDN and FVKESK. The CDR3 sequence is CASSRGQGVINSPLHF. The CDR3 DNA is TGTGCCAGCAGCCGGGGACAGGGGGTAATAAATTCACCCCTCCACTTT.

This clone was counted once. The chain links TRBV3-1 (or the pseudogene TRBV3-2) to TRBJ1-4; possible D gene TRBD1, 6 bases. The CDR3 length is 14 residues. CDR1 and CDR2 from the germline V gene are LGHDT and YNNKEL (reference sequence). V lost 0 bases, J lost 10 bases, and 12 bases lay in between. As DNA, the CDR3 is TGTGCCAGCAGCCAAGATGGGGGGGCGGGAAAACTGTTTTTT. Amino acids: CASSQDGGAGKLFF.

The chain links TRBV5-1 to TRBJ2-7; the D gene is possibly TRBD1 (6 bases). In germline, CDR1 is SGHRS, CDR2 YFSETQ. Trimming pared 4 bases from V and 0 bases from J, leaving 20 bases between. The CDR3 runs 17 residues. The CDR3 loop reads CASSPFGTTSLSYEQYF. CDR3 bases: TGCGCCAGCAGCCCCTTCGGGACAACCAGCCTCTCCTACGAGCAGTACTTC.

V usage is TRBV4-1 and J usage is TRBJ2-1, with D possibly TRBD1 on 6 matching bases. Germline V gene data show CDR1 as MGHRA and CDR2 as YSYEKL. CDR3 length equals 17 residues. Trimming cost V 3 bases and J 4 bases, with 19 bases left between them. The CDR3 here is CASSHPSAGGEYNEQFF. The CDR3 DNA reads TGCGCCAGCAGCCACCCCTCCGCTGGGGGCGAATACAATGAGCAGTTCTTC.

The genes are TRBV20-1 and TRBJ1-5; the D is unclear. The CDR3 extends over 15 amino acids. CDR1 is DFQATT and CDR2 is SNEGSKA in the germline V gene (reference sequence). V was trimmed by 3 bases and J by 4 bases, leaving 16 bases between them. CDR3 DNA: TGCAGTGCTAGTTCCCCCGCGAAACCTAATCAGCCCCAGCATTTT. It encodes CSASSPAKPNQPQHF.

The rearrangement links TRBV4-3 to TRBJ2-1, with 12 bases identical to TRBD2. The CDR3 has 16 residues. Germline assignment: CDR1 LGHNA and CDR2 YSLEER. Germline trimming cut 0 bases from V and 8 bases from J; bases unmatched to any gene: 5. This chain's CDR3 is CASSQDWLAGGHEQFF. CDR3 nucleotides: TGCGCCAGCAGCCAAGATTGGCTAGCGGGGGGGCATGAGCAGTTCTTC.

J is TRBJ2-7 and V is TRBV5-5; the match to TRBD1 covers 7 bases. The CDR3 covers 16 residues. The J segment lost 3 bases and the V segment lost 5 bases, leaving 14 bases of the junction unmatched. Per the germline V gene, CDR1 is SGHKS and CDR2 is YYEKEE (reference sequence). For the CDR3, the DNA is TGTGCCAGCAGATTCGACAGGGCGATTGACTACTACGAGCAGTACTTC. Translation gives CASRFDRAIDYYEQYF.

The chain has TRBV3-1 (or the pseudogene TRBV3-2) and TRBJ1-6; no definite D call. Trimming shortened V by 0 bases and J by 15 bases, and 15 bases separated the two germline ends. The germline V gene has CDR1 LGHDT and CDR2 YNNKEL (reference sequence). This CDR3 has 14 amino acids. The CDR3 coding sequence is TGTGCCAGCAGCCAAGACCGCAGGCAATTTCGCCTCCACTTT. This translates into CASSQDRRQFRLHF.

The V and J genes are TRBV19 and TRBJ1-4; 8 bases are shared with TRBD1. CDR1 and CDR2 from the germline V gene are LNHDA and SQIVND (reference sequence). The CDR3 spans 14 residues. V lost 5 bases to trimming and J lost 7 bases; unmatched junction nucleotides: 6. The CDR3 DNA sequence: TGTGCCAGTAGTCAGGGGGCTGCGGGTGAAAAACTGTTTTTT. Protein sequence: CASSQGAAGEKLFF.

The CDR3 is CASAPDSQETQYF. For the CDR3, the DNA is TGCGCCAGCGCCCCAGACAGTCAAGAGACCCAGTACTTC. J is TRBJ2-5 and V is TRBV5-1, with D perhaps TRBD1 (5 bases). The CDR3 spans 13 residues. V dropped 7 bases and J dropped 2 bases, with 12 bases sitting between them. CDR1 is SGHRS and CDR2 is YFSETQ in the germline V gene.

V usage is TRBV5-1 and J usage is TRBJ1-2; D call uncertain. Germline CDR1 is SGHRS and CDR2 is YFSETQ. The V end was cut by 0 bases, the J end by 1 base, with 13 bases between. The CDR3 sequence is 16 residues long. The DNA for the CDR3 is TGCGCCAGCAGCTTGGAGTCGCCTGGGCTTAACTATGGCTACACCTTC. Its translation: CASSLESPGLNYGYTF.

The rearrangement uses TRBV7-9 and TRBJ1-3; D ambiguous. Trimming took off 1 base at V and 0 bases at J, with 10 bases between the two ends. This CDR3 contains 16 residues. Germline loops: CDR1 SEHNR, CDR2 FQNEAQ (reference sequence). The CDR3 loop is CASSLVAGSSGNTIYF. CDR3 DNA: TGTGCCAGCAGCTTAGTGGCAGGTTCCTCTGGAAACACCATATATTTT.

The CDR3 DNA is TGTGCCAGCAGCGTAGGTCCAGGGGGTTTGAATCAGCCCCAGCATTTT. The encoded protein is CASSVGPGGLNQPQHF. V gene TRBV9 combines with J gene TRBJ1-5; the match to TRBD1 covers 7 bases. V gave up 0 bases and J gave up 4 bases; unmatched junction bases: 7. This CDR3 contains 16 residues. From germline, CDR1 is SGDLS and CDR2 YYNGEE. Filled out from reference TRBV9 and TRBJ1-5, the complete variable domain reads DSGVTQTPKHLITATGQRVTLRCSPRSGDLSVYWYQQSLDQGLQFLIQYYNGEERAKGNILERFSAQQFPDLHSELNLSSLELGDSALYFCASSVGPGGLNQPQHFGDGTRLSIL.

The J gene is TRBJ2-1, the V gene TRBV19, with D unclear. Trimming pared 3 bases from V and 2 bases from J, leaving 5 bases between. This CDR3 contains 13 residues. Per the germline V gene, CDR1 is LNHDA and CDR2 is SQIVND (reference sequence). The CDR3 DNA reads TGTGCCAGTAGTATGCGGACCTACAATGAGCAGTTCTTC. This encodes CASSMRTYNEQFF.

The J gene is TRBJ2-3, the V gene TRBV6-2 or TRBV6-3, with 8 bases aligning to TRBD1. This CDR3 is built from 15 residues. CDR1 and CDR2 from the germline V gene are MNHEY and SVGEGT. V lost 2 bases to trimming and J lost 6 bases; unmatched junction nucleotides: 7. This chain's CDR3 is CASSYPPQGADTQYF. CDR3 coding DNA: TGTGCCAGCAGTTACCCCCCCCAGGGGGCCGATACGCAGTATTTT.

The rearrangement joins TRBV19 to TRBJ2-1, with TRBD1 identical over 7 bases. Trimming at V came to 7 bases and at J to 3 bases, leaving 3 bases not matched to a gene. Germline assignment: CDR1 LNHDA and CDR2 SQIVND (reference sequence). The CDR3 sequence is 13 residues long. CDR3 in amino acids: CASMGTDYNEQFF. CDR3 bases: TGTGCCAGTATGGGGACAGACTACAATGAGCAGTTCTTC.

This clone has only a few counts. CDR3 sequence reads: CASSQDIGQAFANYGYTF. CDR3 DNA: TGTGCCAGCAGCCAAGATATCGGACAGGCCTTTGCTAACTATGGCTACACCTTC. The chain carries TRBV14 and TRBJ1-2; 7 nucleotides agree with TRBD1. This CDR3 region has 18 residues. CDR1 and CDR2 (germline): SGHDN, FVKESK. The V segment lost 0 bases and the J segment 0 bases; nucleotides outside the gene matches: 10.

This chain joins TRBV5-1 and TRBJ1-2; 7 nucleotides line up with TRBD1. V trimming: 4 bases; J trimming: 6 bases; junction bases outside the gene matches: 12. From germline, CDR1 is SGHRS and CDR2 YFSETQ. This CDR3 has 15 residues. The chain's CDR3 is CASSLSMDRSNGYTF. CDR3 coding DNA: TGCGCCAGCAGCCTCTCAATGGACAGGTCAAATGGCTACACCTTC. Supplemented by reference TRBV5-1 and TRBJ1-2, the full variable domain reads KAGVTQTPRYLIKTRGQQVTLSCSPISGHRSVSWYQQTPGQGLQFLFEYFSETQRNKGNFPGRFSGRQFSNSRSEMNVSTLELGDSALYLCASSLSMDRSNGYTFGSGTRLTVV.

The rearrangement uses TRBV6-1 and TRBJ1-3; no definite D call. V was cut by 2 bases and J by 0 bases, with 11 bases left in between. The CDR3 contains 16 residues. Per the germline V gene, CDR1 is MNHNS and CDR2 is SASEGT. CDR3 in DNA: TGTGCCAGCAGTGAATTGAGAGGGAGCTCTGGAAACACCATATATTTT. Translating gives CASSELRGSSGNTIYF.

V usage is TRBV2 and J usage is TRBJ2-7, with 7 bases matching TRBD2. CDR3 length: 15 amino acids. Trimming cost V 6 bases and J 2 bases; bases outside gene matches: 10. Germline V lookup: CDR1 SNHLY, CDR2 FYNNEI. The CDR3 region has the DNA TGTGCCAGCAGCCGCGAAGCGGGGCAAACCTACGAGCAGTACTTC. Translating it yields CASSREAGQTYEQYF.

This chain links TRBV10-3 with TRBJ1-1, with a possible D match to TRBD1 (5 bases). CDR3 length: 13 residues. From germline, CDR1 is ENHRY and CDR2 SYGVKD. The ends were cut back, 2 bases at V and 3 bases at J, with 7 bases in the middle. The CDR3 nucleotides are TGTGCCATCAGTGAGACAGGATACACTGAAGCTTTCTTT. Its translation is CAISETGYTEAFF.

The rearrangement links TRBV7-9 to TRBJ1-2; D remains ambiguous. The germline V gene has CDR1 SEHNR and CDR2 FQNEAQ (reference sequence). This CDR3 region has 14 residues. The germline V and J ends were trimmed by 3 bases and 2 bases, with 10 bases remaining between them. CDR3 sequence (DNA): TGTGCCAGCAGCTTGGCGGCAGTGAACTATGGCTACACCTTC. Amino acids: CASSLAAVNYGYTF. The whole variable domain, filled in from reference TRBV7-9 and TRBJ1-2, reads DTGVSQNPRHKITKRGQNVTFRCDPISEHNRLYWYRQTLGQGPEFLTYFQNEAQLEKSRLLSDRFSAERPKGSFSTLEIQRTEQGDSAMYLCASSLAAVNYGYTFGSGTRLTVV.

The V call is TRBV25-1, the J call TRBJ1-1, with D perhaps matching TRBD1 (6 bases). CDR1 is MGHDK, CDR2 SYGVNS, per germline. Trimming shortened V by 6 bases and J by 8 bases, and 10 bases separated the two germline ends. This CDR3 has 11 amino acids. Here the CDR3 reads CASRHGTEAFF. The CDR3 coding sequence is TGTGCCAGCAGACACGGGACAGAAGCTTTCTTT.

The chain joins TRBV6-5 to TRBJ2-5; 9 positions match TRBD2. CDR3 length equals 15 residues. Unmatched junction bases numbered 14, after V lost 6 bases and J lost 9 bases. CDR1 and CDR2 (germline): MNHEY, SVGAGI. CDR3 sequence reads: CASSRTAPAGGAQYF. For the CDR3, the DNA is TGTGCCAGCAGCAGGACAGCGCCTGCGGGGGGGGCCCAGTACTTC.

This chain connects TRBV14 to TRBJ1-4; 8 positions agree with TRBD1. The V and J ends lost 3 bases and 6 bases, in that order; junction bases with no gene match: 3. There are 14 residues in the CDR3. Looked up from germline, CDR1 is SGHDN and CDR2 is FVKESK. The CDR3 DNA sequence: TGTGCCAGCAGCCACCCACAGGGGGATGAAAAACTGTTTTTT. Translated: CASSHPQGDEKLFF. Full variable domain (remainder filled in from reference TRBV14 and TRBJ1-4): EAGVTQFPSHSVIEKGQTVTLRCDPISGHDNLYWYRRVMGKEIKFLLHFVKESKQDESGMPNNRFLAERTGGTYSTLKVQPAELEDSGVYFCASSHPQGDEKLFFGSGTQLSVL.

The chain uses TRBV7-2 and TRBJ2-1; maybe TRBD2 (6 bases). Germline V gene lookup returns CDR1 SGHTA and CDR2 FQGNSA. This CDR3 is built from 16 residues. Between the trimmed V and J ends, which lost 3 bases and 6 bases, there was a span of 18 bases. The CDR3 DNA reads TGTGCCAGCAGCTTTTTATCGGGGGACCCCTCCAATGAGCAGTTCTTC. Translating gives CASSFLSGDPSNEQFF. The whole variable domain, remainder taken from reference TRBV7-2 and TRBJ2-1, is GAGVSQSPSNKVTEKGKDVELRCDPISGHTALYWYRQSLGQGLEFLIYFQGNSAPDKSGLPSDRFSAERTGGSVSTLTIQRTQQEDSAVYLCASSFLSGDPSNEQFFGPGTRLTVL.

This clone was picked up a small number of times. CDR3 loop: CASSHRQSYNEQFF. The CDR3 DNA reads as TGTGCCAGCAGCCATCGACAGTCCTACAATGAGCAGTTCTTC. The chain joins TRBV3-1 (or the pseudogene TRBV3-2) to TRBJ2-1, with a possible D match to TRBD1 (5 bases). Between the trimmed V and J ends, which lost 3 bases and 1 base, there was a span of 7 bases. From germline, CDR1 is LGHDT and CDR2 YNNKEL (reference sequence). The CDR3 is made up of 14 amino acids.

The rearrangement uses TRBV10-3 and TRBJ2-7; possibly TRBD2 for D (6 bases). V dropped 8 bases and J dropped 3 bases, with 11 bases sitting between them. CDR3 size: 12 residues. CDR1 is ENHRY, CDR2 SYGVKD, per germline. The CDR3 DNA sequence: TGTGCCATCGGAGGGTACGACTACGAGCAGTACTTC. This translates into CAIGGYDYEQYF.